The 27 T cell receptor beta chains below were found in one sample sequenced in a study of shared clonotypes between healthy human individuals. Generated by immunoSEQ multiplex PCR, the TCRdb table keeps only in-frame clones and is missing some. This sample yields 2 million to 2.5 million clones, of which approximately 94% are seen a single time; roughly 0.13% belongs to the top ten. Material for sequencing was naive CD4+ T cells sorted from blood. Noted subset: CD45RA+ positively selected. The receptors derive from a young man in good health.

The CDR3 spells CASSAQGFGASVQYF. CDR3 bases: TGTGCCAGCAGTGCACAGGGATTCGGTGCCTCGGTGCAGTACTTC. This chain connects TRBV28 to TRBJ2-7, with TRBD1 as a possible D gene (6 bases). This CDR3 has 15 amino acids. Trimming removed 5 bases from V and 9 bases from J, with 23 bases in between. The germline gives CDR1 MDHEN, CDR2 SYDVKM.

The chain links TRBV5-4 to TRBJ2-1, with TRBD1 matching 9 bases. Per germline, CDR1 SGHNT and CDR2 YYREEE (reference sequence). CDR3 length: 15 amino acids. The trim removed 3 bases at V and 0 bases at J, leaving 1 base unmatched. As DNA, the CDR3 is TGTGCCAGCAGCTGGACAGGGGACTCCTACAATGAGCAGTTCTTC. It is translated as CASSWTGDSYNEQFF. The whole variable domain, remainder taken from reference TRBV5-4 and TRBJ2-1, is ETGVTQSPTHLIKTRGQQVTLRCSSQSGHNTVSWYQQALGQGPQFIFQYYREEENGRGNFPPRFSGLQFPNYSSELNVNALELDDSALYLCASSWTGDSYNEQFFGPGTRLTVL.

The CDR3 DNA reads TGTGCCAGCAGTCTAGGGACTAGCGCCTACAATGAGCAGTTCTTC. It codes for CASSLGTSAYNEQFF. The V call is TRBV6-6, the J call TRBJ2-1; TRBD2 aligns across 10 bases. With V trimmed by 5 bases and J by 2 bases, 3 bases remained unmatched. Germline lookup yields CDR1 MNHNY and CDR2 SVGAGI (reference sequence). The CDR3 loop spans 15 amino acids.

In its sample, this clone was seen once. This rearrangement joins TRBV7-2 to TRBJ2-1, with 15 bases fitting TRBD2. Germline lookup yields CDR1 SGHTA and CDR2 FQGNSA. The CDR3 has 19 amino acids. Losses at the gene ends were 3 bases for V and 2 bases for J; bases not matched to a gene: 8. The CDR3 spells CASSFGWTSGRATYNEQFF. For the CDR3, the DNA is TGTGCCAGCAGCTTCGGATGGACTAGCGGGAGGGCCACCTACAATGAGCAGTTCTTC.

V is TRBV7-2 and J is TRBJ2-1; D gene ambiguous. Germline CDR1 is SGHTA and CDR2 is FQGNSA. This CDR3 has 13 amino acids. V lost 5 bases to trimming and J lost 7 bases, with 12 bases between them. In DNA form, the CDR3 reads TGTGCCAGCAGCCCTACCCTGGGTAATGAGCAGTTCTTC. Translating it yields CASSPTLGNEQFF.

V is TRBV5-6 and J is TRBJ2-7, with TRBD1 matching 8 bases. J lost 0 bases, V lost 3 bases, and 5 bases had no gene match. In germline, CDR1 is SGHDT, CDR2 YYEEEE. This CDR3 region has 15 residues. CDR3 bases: TGTGCCAGCAGCTCACCGGGACAGGTCTCCTACGAGCAGTACTTC. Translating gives CASSSPGQVSYEQYF.

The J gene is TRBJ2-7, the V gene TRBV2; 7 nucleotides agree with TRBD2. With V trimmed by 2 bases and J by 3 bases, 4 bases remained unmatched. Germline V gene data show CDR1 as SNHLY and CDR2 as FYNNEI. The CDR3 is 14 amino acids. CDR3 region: CASSENPSGYEQYF. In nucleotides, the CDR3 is TGTGCCAGCAGTGAAAACCCTAGCGGCTACGAGCAGTACTTC.

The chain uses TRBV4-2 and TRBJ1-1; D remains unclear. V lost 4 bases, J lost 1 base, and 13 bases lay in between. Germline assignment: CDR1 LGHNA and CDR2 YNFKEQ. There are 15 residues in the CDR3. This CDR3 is CASSPGREANTEAFF. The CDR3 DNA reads TGTGCCAGCAGCCCCGGTCGAGAGGCGAACACTGAAGCTTTCTTT.

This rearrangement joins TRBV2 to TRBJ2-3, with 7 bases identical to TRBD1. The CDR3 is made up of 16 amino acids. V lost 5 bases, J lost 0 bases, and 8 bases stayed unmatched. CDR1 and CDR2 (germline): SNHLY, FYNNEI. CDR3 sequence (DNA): TGTGCCAGCAGTAAGCGGACAGGTCCTAGCACAGATACGCAGTATTTT. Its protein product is CASSKRTGPSTDTQYF.

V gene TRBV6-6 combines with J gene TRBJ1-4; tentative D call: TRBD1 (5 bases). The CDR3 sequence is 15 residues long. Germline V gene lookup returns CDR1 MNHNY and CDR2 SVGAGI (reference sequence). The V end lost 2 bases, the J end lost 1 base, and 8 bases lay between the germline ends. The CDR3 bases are TGTGCCAGCAGTTACGTCGGGGGAACTAATGAAAAACTGTTTTTT. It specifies CASSYVGGTNEKLFF.

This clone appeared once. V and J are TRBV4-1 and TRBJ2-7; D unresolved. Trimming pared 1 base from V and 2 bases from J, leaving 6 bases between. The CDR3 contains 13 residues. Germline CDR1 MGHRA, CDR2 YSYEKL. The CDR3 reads CASSQGFPYEQYF. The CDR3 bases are TGCGCCAGCAGCCAAGGGTTCCCCTACGAGCAGTACTTC.

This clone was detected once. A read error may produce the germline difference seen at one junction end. CDR3 residues: CSAERSEETQYF. The CDR3 DNA is TGCAGCGCTGAACGCAGCGAAGAGACCCAGTACTTC. V and J are TRBV29-1 and TRBJ2-5; D unclear. The CDR3 runs 12 residues. Germline loops: CDR1 SQVTM, CDR2 ANQGSEA.

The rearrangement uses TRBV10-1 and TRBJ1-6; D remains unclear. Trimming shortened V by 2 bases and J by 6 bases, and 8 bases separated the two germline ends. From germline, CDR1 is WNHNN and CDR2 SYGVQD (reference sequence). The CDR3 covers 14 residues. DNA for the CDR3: TGCGCCAGCAGTGAGACAAGCGGTAATTCACCCCTCCACTTT. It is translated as CASSETSGNSPLHF.

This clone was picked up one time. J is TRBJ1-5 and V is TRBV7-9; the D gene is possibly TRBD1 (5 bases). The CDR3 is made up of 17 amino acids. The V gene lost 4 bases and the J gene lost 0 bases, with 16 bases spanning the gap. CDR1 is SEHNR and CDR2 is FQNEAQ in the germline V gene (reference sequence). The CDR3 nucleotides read TGTGCCAGCAGCTCAGACCAGACAGAGTATAGCAATCAGCCCCAGCATTTT. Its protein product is CASSSDQTEYSNQPQHF.

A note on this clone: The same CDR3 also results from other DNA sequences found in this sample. In DNA form, the CDR3 reads TGTGCCAGCAGCTCTACAGGGTTGAACACTGAAGCTTTCTTT. This sequence encodes CASSSTGLNTEAFF. The chain employs TRBV7-2 and TRBJ1-1; a possible D gene is TRBD1 (6 bases). The germline V and J ends were trimmed by 4 bases and 0 bases, with 9 bases remaining between them. Germline CDR1 reads SGHTA; CDR2 reads FQGNSA. This CDR3 is built from 14 residues.

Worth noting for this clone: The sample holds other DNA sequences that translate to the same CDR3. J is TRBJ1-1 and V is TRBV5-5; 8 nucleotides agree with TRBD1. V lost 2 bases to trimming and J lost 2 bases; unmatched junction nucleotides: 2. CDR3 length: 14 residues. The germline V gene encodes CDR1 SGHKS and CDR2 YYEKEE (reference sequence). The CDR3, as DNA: TGTGCCAGCAGCTTTACAGGGGGAAACACTGAAGCTTTCTTT. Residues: CASSFTGGNTEAFF.

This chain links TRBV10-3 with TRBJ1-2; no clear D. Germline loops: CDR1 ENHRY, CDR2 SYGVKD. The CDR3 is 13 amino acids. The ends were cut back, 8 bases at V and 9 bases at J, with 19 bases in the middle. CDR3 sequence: CAIAVPATSSYTF. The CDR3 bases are TGTGCCATCGCAGTACCAGCTACCTCGAGCTACACCTTC.

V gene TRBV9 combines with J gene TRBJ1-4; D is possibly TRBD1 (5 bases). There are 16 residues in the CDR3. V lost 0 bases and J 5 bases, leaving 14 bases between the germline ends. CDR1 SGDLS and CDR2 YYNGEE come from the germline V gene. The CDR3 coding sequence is TGTGCCAGCAGCGTAGATCAGGGTGGGGGGAATGAAAAACTGTTTTTT. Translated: CASSVDQGGGNEKLFF.

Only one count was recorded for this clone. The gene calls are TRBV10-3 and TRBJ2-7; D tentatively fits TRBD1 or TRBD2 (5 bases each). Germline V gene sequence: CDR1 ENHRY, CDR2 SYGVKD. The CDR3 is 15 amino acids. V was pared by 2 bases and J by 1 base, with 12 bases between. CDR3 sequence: CAISEGGRLSYEQYF. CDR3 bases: TGTGCCATCAGTGAGGGGGGACGACTTTCCTACGAGCAGTACTTC.

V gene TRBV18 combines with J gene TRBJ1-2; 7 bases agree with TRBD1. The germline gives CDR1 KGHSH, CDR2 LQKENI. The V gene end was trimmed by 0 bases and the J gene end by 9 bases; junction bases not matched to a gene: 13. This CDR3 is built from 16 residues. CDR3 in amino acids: CASSPPAYRGLGSYTF. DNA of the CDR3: TGTGCCAGCTCACCACCGGCATACAGGGGCCTCGGGAGCTACACCTTC.

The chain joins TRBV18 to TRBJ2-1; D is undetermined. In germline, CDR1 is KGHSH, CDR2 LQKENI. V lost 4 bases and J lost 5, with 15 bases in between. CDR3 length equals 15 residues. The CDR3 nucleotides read TGTGCCAGCTCACGCCTAGGGCCTCCGGACAATGAGCAGTTCTTC. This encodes CASSRLGPPDNEQFF.

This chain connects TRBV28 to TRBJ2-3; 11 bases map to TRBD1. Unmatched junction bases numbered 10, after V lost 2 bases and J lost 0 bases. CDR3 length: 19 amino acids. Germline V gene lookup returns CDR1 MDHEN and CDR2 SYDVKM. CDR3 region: CASSLVLGTGGFSTDTQYF. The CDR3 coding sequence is TGTGCCAGCAGTTTAGTTTTAGGGACAGGGGGATTTAGCACAGATACGCAGTATTTT. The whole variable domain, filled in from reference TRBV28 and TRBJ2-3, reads DVKVTQSSRYLVKRTGEKVFLECVQDMDHENMFWYRQDPGLGLRLIYFSYDVKMKEKGDIPEGYSVSREKKERFSLILESASTNQTSMYLCASSLVLGTGGFSTDTQYFGPGTRLTVL.

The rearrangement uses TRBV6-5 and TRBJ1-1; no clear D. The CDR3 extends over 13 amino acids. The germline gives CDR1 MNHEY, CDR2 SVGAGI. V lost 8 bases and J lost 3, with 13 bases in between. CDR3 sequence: CASQTSRDTEAFF. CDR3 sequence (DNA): TGTGCCAGCCAGACGAGTCGGGACACTGAAGCTTTCTTT.

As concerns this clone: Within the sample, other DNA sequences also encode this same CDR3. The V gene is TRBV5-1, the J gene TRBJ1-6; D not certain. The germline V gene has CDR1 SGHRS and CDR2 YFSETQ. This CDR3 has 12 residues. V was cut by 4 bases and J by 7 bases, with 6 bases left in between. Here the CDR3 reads CASSVGNSPLHF. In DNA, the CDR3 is TGCGCCAGCAGCGTCGGGAATTCACCCCTCCACTTT.

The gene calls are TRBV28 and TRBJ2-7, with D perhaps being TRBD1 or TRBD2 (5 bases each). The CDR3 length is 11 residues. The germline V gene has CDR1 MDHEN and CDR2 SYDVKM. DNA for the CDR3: TGTGCTCACCAGGGAGCCCACGAGCAGTACTTC. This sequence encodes CAHQGAHEQYF.

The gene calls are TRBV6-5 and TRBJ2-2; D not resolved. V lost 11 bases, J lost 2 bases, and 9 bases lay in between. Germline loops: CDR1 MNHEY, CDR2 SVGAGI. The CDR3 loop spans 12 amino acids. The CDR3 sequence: CAVQKNTGELFF. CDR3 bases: TGTGCCGTACAGAAAAACACCGGGGAGCTGTTTTTT.

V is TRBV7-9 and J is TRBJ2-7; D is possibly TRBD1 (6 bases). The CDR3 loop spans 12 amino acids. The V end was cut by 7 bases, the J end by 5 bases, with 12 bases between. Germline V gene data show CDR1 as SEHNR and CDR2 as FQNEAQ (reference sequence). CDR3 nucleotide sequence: TGTGCCAGCAATCAGGGGACCAACGAGCAGTACTTC. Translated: CASNQGTNEQYF.